This record concerns one T cell receptor (beta chain) sequence. The sample belongs to a study of blood T cell repertoires in COVID-19. Overall study: Researchers got acute and convalescent COVID-19 samples from the United States, Italy and Spain. From T cells, B-cell-depleted T cells, or PBMCs came the material, which was cDNA or gDNA.

The junction had 3 bases not matched to a gene; V was cut back by 2 bases and J by 0 bases. Per germline, CDR1 LGHDT and CDR2 YNNKEL (reference sequence). This CDR3 is 15 amino acids long. Authors' analysis steps: Estimated nucleated cell counts came from reference gene primer amplification. Generated by immunoSEQ multiplex PCR, the TCRdb table keeps only in-frame clones and is missing some. V, J and clone size are those of that table, while D and trimming were read from the DNA. Of roughly 250,000 clones listed, about 86% are singletons. The receptor was isolated from a man between 45 and 60 years old with active or convalescent COVID-19. The gene calls are TRBV3-1 (or the pseudogene TRBV3-2) and TRBJ2-7; TRBD2 agrees at 8 bases. The sequenced sample was peripheral blood. CDR3 loop: CASSQPGGGSYEQYF. The CDR3 DNA is TGTGCCAGCAGCCAACCCGGGGGGGGCTCCTACGAGCAGTACTTC.